Below, 21 T cell receptor beta chains from the same sample are listed, as sequenced in a study of post-analysis software for immune sequencing data. General study findings and limits: With TRBV5-6, TRBV5-1 and TRBV20-1 included, about five TRBV segments were more frequent in patients than in controls.

For these receptors, no antigen is known. Unique molecular identifiers were built into the TCR beta cDNA libraries. TCRdb re-analysed the PCR reads in MiXCR, keeping a single row per CDR3 protein. The table lists 700,000 to 800,000 distinct CDR3 sequences, around 27% of them singletons, with more than 0.55% in the top ten. Sequenced input: blood. The receptors come from a girl aged 10-17 years with multiple sclerosis.

This clonotype has a handful of counts. The V gene is TRBV12-3 or TRBV12-4, the J gene TRBJ2-4; D might be TRBD1 (7 bases). Deletions cut 6 bases from V and 8 bases from J, with 26 bases between. The CDR3 sequence is 17 residues long. The DNA for the CDR3 is TGTGCCAGCAGCGGGGGCCGACAGGGAGTTGTTTCTGACATTCAGTACTTC. Protein product: CASSGGRQGVVSDIQYF.

Only a few counts were recorded for this clonotype. J is TRBJ1-6 and V is TRBV6-1; 9 positions agree with TRBD1. The germline V gene has CDR1 MNHNS and CDR2 SASEGT. The CDR3 loop spans 18 amino acids. V lost 6 bases and J lost 1; bases outside the gene matches: 10. The CDR3, as DNA: TGTGCCAGCAGCCCTCCCGTTGACAGGGGGTCCTATAATTCACCCCTCCACTTT. It specifies CASSPPVDRGSYNSPLHF.

This clonotype has a handful of counts. V gene TRBV6-5 combines with J gene TRBJ2-5; weak D call: TRBD2 (6 bases). Per germline, CDR1 MNHEY and CDR2 SVGAGI. The germline V and J ends were trimmed by 0 bases and 3 bases, with 26 bases remaining between them. This CDR3 is 20 amino acids long. The CDR3 sequence: CASSYSSGPEVLGGEETQYF. DNA of the CDR3: TGTGCCAGCAGTTACTCGAGTGGACCGGAAGTACTGGGGGGAGAAGAGACCCAGTACTTC.

The chain links TRBV7-2 to TRBJ2-1; 9 bases align to TRBD2. This CDR3 spans 16 amino acids. Germline values: CDR1 SGHTA, CDR2 FQGNSA. With 2 bases clipped from V and 6 bases from J, the junction kept 8 bases outside the gene matches. CDR3 nucleotides: TGTGCCAGCAGCTTAAGTGCTAGCGGGGCGGCCAATGAGCAGTTCTTC. Translating gives CASSLSASGAANEQFF.

In regard to this clonotype: At one of its ends the junction is not consistent with the germline gene, which may arise from a read error. The chain recombines TRBV11-2 with TRBJ2-1, with 13 bases matching TRBD2. This CDR3 comprises 17 residues. Germline V gene lookup returns CDR1 SGHAT and CDR2 FQNNGV. CDR3 sequence: CVSSSTVLAGGYNEQFF. For the CDR3, the DNA is TGTGTCAGCAGCTCTACCGTACTAGCGGGAGGGTACAATGAGCAGTTCTTC.

This chain links TRBV5-1 with TRBJ2-7, with TRBD1 matching over 9 bases. CDR3 length: 15 residues. Unmatched junction bases numbered 11, after V lost 3 bases and J lost 7 bases. CDR1 is SGHRS, CDR2 YFSETQ, per germline. The CDR3 nucleotides read TGCGCCAGCAGCTCGGGGTCCGGACAGGGGAAAGAGCAGTACTTC. Encoded protein: CASSSGSGQGKEQYF.

This chain uses TRBV20-1 with TRBJ2-1; tentatively, D is TRBD1 or TRBD2 (5 bases each). The germline V and J ends were trimmed by 3 bases and 4 bases, with 16 bases remaining between them. Per germline, CDR1 DFQATT and CDR2 SNEGSKA (reference sequence). The CDR3 spans 15 residues. The CDR3: CSASPHGTGYNEQFF. The CDR3 DNA is TGCAGTGCTAGCCCCCATGGGACGGGATACAATGAGCAGTTCTTC.

This clonotype occurred a few times. The chain links TRBV29-1 to TRBJ2-5, with D tentatively TRBD2 (6 bases). This CDR3 has 16 residues. Germline-derived CDR1 and CDR2 are SQVTM and ANQGSEA. Deletions cut 2 bases from V and 7 bases from J, with 23 bases between. The DNA of the CDR3 is TGCAGCGTTGAATCTAGCGCCGAATCCCTGTCGGGGACCCAGTACTTC. Encoded protein: CSVESSAESLSGTQYF.

There are a few counts of this clonotype. The chain carries TRBV6-6 and TRBJ2-7; D is possibly TRBD1 or TRBD2 (5 bases each). The V gene lost 10 bases and the J gene lost 5 bases, with 15 bases spanning the gap. Germline lookup yields CDR1 MNHNY and CDR2 SVGAGI (reference sequence). The CDR3 totals 12 residues. CDR3 region: CAIGDLSNEQYF. In DNA form, the CDR3 reads TGTGCCATCGGGGACCTGTCGAACGAGCAGTACTTC.

This clonotype was counted many times. The chain recombines TRBV12-3 or TRBV12-4 with TRBJ1-5; 7 positions match TRBD1. CDR3 length: 15 residues. Losses at the gene ends were 3 bases for V and 5 bases for J; bases not matched to a gene: 7. CDR3 loop: CASSFPGGGHQPQHF. The CDR3 nucleotides read TGTGCCAGCAGTTTCCCAGGGGGGGGCCATCAGCCCCAGCATTTT.

This clonotype has a handful of counts. The chain employs TRBV7-7 and TRBJ2-6, with D perhaps TRBD2 (5 bases). Trimming removed 4 bases at V and 0 bases at J, with 13 bases between. The CDR3 length is 17 residues. Germline V gene sequence: CDR1 SSHAT, CDR2 FNYEAQ (reference sequence). The CDR3 here is CASSSGEGVSGANVLTF. The CDR3 nucleotides read TGTGCCAGCAGCTCCGGTGAGGGCGTCTCTGGGGCCAACGTCCTGACTTTC.

Note on this clonotype: Just one base apart from a much larger clone, this may be a read error. V is TRBV15 and J is TRBJ2-5, with D possibly matching TRBD1 (5 bases). The J call could be wrong; TRBJ2-7 is a better fit for the DNA end. The germline gives CDR1 LNHNV, CDR2 YYDKDF (reference sequence). The CDR3 runs 12 residues. CDR3 in amino acids: CATSFGAGEQYF. The DNA of the CDR3 is TGTGCCACCAGCTTTGGGGCCGGCGAGCAGTACTTC.

The chain couples TRBV6-5 to TRBJ2-7; the match to TRBD2 covers 10 bases. Germline V gives CDR1 MNHEY, CDR2 SVGAGI. The V segment lost 2 bases and the J segment 0 bases; nucleotides outside the gene matches: 4. The CDR3 extends over 16 amino acids. Here the CDR3 reads CASSYATSGLSYEQYF. For the CDR3, the DNA is TGTGCCAGCAGTTACGCGACTAGCGGGCTCTCCTACGAGCAGTACTTC.

The CDR3, as DNA: TGTGCCACCAGCAGAGGGTGGGGACAGGGGTCCTACGAGCAGTACTTC. It codes for CATSRGWGQGSYEQYF. The V gene is TRBV15, the J gene TRBJ2-7; TRBD1 matches 10 bases. CDR3 size: 16 residues. V lost 1 base and J lost 1; bases outside the gene matches: 4. Germline V gives CDR1 LNHNV, CDR2 YYDKDF (reference sequence).

V is TRBV6-1 and J is TRBJ1-5, with 8 bases aligning to TRBD1. The germline V gene encodes CDR1 MNHNS and CDR2 SASEGT. The length of the CDR3 is 15 residues. The J segment lost 6 bases and the V segment lost 7 bases, leaving 11 bases of the junction unmatched. CDR3 coding DNA: TGTGCCAGCACTCCTAGCTCAGGGGGCGGTCAGCCCCAGCATTTT. Translation: CASTPSSGGGQPQHF.

This clonotype was detected only a few times. The J gene is TRBJ1-1, the V gene TRBV12-3 or TRBV12-4, with 8 positions matching TRBD1. With 5 bases clipped from V and 5 bases from J, the junction kept 4 bases outside the gene matches. The CDR3 is 13 residues long. CDR3 region: CASSRQGRTEAFF. Written as DNA, the CDR3 is TGTGCCAGCAGTCGACAGGGGAGGACTGAAGCTTTCTTT.

The genes are TRBV28 and TRBJ2-3, with 9 bases matching TRBD1. Germline-derived CDR1 and CDR2 are MDHEN and SYDVKM. V lost 6 bases and J lost 6; bases outside the gene matches: 10. The CDR3 loop spans 15 amino acids. CDR3 DNA: TGTGCCAGCAGCCCAGACAGGGGGTGGTTGGATACGCAGTATTTT. This codes for CASSPDRGWLDTQYF.

The chain combines TRBV6-6 with TRBJ1-5; D remains ambiguous. Germline lookup yields CDR1 MNHNY and CDR2 SVGAGI (reference sequence). The CDR3 extends over 17 amino acids. The germline V and J ends were trimmed by 0 bases and 1 base, with 13 bases remaining between them. The CDR3 loop is CASSYSIGGKSNQPQHF. The CDR3 nucleotides read TGTGCCAGCAGTTACTCGATTGGAGGGAAAAGCAATCAGCCCCAGCATTTT.

The chain has TRBV29-1 and TRBJ2-2; 10 nucleotides match TRBD1. The CDR3 covers 15 residues. Germline assignment: CDR1 SQVTM and CDR2 ANQGSEA. J gave up 5 bases and V 4 bases, and 7 bases lay outside the gene matches. The CDR3 nucleotides are TGCAGCGTTGTAGTCGGACAGGGGGTTACCGGGGAGCTGTTTTTT. It encodes CSVVVGQGVTGELFF.

The rearrangement joins TRBV5-6 to TRBJ2-1; a weak D match, TRBD2 (7 bases). Near its end, the DNA agrees better with TRBJ2-7, so the J call may be wrong. Germline V CDR1 and CDR2: SGHDT, YYEEEE. This CDR3 has 15 residues. CDR3 nucleotide sequence: TGTGCCAGCAGCGGGAGGGGGGGCTCCTACAATGAGCAGTACTTC. Its protein is CASSGRGGSYNEQYF.

Only a few counts were recorded for this clonotype. The V call is TRBV27, the J call TRBJ2-1; TRBD2 matches at 7 bases. The junction had 5 bases not matched to a gene; V was cut back by 3 bases and J by 9 bases. Germline V lookup: CDR1 MNHEY, CDR2 SMNVEV (reference sequence). There are 13 residues in the CDR3. The CDR3 protein is CASSLGLAAEQFF. The DNA of the CDR3 is TGTGCCAGCAGTTTGGGTCTAGCGGCTGAGCAGTTCTTC.